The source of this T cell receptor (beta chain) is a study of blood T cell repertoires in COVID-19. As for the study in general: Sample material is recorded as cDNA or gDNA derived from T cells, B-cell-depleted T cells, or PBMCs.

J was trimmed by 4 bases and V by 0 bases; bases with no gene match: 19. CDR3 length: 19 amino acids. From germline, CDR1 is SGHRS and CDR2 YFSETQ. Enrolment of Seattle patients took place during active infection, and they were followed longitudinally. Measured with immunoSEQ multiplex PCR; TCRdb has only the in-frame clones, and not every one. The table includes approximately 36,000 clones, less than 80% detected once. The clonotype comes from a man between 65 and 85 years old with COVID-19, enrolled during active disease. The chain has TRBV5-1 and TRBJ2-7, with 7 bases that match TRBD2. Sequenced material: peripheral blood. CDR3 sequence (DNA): TGCGCCAGCAGCTTGGTTGCAGTCGCGGCGGGAGTCTCGACATACGAGCAGTACTTC. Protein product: CASSLVAVAAGVSTYEQYF.